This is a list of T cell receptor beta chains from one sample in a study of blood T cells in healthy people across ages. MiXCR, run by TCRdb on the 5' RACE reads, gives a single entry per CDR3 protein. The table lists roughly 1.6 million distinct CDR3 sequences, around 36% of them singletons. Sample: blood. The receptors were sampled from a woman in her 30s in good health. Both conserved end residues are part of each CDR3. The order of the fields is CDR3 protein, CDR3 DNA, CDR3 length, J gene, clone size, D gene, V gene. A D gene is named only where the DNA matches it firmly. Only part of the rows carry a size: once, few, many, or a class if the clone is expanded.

cdr3_aa: CASSPRYVVDTQYF
cdr3_nt: TGTGCCAGCAGCCCACGCTACGTAGTAGATACGCAGTATTTT
cdr3_length: 14
j_call: TRBJ2-3
clone_size: few
d_call: NA
v_call: TRBV11-1

cdr3_aa: CSASLPLSNEQFF
cdr3_nt: TGCAGTGCTAGCCTCCCGCTCTCCAATGAGCAGTTCTTC
cdr3_length: 13
j_call: TRBJ2-1
clone_size: NA
d_call: NA
v_call: TRBV20-1

cdr3_aa: CAIEGTGELFF
cdr3_nt: TGTGCCATCGAGGGGACCGGGGAGCTGTTTTTT
cdr3_length: 11
j_call: TRBJ2-2
clone_size: once
d_call: NA
v_call: TRBV24-1

cdr3_aa: CASTAGTGAYNEQFF
cdr3_nt: TGTGCCAGCACCGCCGGGACAGGGGCCTACAATGAGCAGTTCTTC
cdr3_length: 15
j_call: TRBJ2-1
clone_size: NA
d_call: TRBD1
v_call: TRBV12-3/TRBV12-4

cdr3_aa: CASSLADIGTGGARYGYTF
cdr3_nt: TGTGCCAGCAGCTTGGCCGATATAGGTACAGGGGGCGCCCGATATGGCTACACCTTC
cdr3_length: 19
j_call: TRBJ1-2
clone_size: few
d_call: TRBD1
v_call: TRBV5-6

cdr3_aa: CASHRTGGMGDQPQHF
cdr3_nt: TGTGCCAGCCATCGGACAGGGGGCATGGGCGATCAGCCCCAGCATTTT
cdr3_length: 16
j_call: TRBJ1-5
clone_size: NA
d_call: TRBD1
v_call: TRBV6-1

cdr3_aa: CASSFSNRYNEQYF
cdr3_nt: TGTGCCAGCAGTTTTAGTAACAGATACAATGAGCAGTACTTC
cdr3_length: 14
j_call: TRBJ2-5
clone_size: few
d_call: NA
v_call: TRBV12-3/TRBV12-4

cdr3_aa: CASSDSSGRAGEQFF
cdr3_nt: TGTGCCAGCTCCGACTCTAGCGGGAGGGCAGGTGAGCAGTTCTTC
cdr3_length: 15
j_call: TRBJ2-1
clone_size: NA
d_call: TRBD2
v_call: TRBV12-3/TRBV12-4

cdr3_aa: CASSPLSDSNYGYTF
cdr3_nt: TGTGCCAGCTCACCCCTCTCGGACAGTAACTATGGCTACACCTTC
cdr3_length: 15
j_call: TRBJ1-2
clone_size: NA
d_call: NA
v_call: TRBV18

cdr3_aa: CSARDRNRDAGELFF
cdr3_nt: TGCAGTGCTAGAGATAGGAACAGGGATGCCGGGGAGCTGTTTTTT
cdr3_length: 15
j_call: TRBJ2-2
clone_size: many
d_call: NA
v_call: TRBV20-1

cdr3_aa: CASSPSGVLPYEQYF
cdr3_nt: TGTGCCAGCAGCCCCAGCGGGGTTCTACCCTACGAGCAGTACTTC
cdr3_length: 15
j_call: TRBJ2-7
clone_size: NA
d_call: TRBD2
v_call: TRBV3-1

cdr3_aa: CASTGHGNQPQHF
cdr3_nt: TGTGCCAGCACCGGACACGGCAATCAGCCCCAGCATTTT
cdr3_length: 13
j_call: TRBJ1-5
clone_size: NA
d_call: NA
v_call: TRBV6-1

cdr3_aa: CSVVGTGGANRYGANVLTF
cdr3_nt: TGCAGCGTTGTCGGGACAGGGGGCGCGAATCGATATGGGGCCAACGTCCTGACTTTC
cdr3_length: 19
j_call: TRBJ2-6
clone_size: NA
d_call: TRBD1
v_call: TRBV29-1

cdr3_aa: CASTDRRGDGYTF
cdr3_nt: TGTGCCAGTACCGACCGGAGGGGGGACGGCTACACCTTC
cdr3_length: 13
j_call: TRBJ1-2
clone_size: NA
d_call: NA
v_call: TRBV19

cdr3_aa: CASSPGQETYGYTF
cdr3_nt: TGTGCCAGCTCACCCGGACAGGAGACATATGGCTACACCTTC
cdr3_length: 14
j_call: TRBJ1-2
clone_size: few
d_call: TRBD1
v_call: TRBV18

cdr3_aa: CAISELGSYNEQFF
cdr3_nt: TGTGCCATCAGTGAATTGGGGTCCTACAATGAGCAGTTCTTC
cdr3_length: 14
j_call: TRBJ2-1
clone_size: few
d_call: NA
v_call: TRBV10-3

cdr3_aa: CSAGGQGCHEQYF
cdr3_nt: TGCAGCGCTGGGGGACAGGGGTGCCACGAGCAGTACTTC
cdr3_length: 13
j_call: TRBJ2-7
clone_size: few
d_call: TRBD1
v_call: TRBV29-1